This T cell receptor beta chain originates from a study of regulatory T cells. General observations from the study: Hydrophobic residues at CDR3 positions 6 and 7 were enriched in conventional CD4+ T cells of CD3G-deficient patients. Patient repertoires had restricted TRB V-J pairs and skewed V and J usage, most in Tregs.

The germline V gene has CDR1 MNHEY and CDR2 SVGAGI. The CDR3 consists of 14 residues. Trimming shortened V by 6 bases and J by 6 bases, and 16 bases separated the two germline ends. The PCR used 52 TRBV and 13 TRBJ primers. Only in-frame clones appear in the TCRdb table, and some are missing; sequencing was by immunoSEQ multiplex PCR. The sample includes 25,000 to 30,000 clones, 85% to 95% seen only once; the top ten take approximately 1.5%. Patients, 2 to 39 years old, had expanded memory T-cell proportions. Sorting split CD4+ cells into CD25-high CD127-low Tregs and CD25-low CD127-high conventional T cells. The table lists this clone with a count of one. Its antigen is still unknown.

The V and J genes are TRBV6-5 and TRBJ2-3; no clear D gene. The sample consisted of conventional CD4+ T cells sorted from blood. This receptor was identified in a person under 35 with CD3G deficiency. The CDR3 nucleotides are TGTGCCAGCAGCAAGGGCCCACAAGGGGATACGCAGTATTTT. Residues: CASSKGPQGDTQYF.